This T cell receptor (beta chain) was obtained from a study of molecular identifiers for immune sequencing clone quantification. The study's findings and limits: One cell's worth of spiked Jurkat TCR RNA was reportedly detectable among approximately 990,000 naive cells.

TCRdb re-analysed the PCR reads in MiXCR, keeping a single row per CDR3 protein. Counted here are under 600,000 distinct CDR3 sequences, under 30% occurring once; the ten biggest clones make up over 0.6%. Naive CD8 T cells were sorted as CD8+CD4-CCR7+CD45RA+. Points on this clonotype: The antigen is unknown. This clone may be a read error of a much larger clone one base away.

The sequenced material came from naive CD8+ T cells from blood, with Jurkat cell RNA spiked in. Subset given: FACS-sorted CD8+CD4-CCR7+CD45RA+ naive T cells. This TCR came from a human donor in good health. Some libraries in this study had Jurkat cell RNA spiked in.

The CDR3 loop reads CASSLDGTGVFNRPQHF. In DNA, the CDR3 is TGTGCCAGCAGTTTAGACGGGACAGGGGTTTTCAATCGGCCCCAGCATTTT. The V call is TRBV28, the J call TRBJ1-5; 10 bases match TRBD1. This CDR3 comprises 17 residues. Germline CDR1 MDHEN, CDR2 SYDVKM.